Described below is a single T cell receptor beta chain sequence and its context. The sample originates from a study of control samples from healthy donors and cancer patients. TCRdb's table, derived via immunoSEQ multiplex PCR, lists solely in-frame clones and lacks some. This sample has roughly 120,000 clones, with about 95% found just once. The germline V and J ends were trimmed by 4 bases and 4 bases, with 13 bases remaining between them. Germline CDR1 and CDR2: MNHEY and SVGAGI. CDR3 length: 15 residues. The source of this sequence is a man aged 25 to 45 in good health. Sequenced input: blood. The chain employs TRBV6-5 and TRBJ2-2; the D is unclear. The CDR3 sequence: CASSSRIQRTGELFF. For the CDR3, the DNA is TGTGCCAGCAGTTCAAGGATCCAGCGCACCGGGGAGCTGTTTTTT.